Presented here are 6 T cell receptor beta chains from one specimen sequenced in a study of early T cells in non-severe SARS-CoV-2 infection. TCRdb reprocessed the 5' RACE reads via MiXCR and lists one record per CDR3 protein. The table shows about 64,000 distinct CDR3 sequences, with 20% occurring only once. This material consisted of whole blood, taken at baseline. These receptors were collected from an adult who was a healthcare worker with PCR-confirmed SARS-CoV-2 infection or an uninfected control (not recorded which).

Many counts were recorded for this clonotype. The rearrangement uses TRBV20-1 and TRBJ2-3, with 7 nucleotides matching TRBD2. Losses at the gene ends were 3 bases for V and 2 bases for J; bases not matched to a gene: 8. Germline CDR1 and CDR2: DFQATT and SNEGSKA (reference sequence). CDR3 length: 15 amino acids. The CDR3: CSASKSAGDTDTQYF. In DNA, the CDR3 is TGCAGTGCTAGTAAGAGTGCGGGGGACACAGATACGCAGTATTTT.

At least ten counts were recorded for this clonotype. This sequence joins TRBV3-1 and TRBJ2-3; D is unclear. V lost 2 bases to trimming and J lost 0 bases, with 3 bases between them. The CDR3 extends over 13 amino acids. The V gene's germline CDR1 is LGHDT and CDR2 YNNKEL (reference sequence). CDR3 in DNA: TGTGCCAGCAGCCAACGGAGCACAGATACGCAGTATTTT. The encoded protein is CASSQRSTDTQYF.

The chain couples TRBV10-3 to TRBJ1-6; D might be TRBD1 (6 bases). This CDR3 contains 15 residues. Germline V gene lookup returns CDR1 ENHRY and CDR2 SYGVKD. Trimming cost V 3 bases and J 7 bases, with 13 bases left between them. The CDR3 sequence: CAISDLGGGNSPLHF. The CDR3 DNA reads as TGTGCCATCAGTGACCTAGGGGGTGGGAATTCACCCCTCCACTTT.

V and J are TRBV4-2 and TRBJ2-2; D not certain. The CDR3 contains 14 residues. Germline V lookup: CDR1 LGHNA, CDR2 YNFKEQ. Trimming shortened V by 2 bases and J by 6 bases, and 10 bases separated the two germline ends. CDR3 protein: CASSQPGDSGELFF. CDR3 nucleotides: TGTGCCAGCAGCCAACCAGGTGATTCCGGGGAGCTGTTTTTT.

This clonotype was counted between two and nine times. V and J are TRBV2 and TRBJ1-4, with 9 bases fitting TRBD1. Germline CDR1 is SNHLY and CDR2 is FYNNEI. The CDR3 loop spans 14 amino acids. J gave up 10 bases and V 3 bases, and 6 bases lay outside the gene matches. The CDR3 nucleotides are TGTGCCAGCAGTGAGGAACAGGGGGCGGGAAAACTGTTTTTT. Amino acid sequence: CASSEEQGAGKLFF.

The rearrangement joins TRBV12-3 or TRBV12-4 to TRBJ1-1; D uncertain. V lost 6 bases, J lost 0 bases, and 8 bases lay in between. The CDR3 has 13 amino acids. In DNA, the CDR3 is TGTGCCAGCAGCTATCTTTTGAACACTGAAGCTTTCTTT. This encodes CASSYLLNTEAFF.